This is a list of T cell receptor beta chains from one sample in a study of blood T cells in healthy people across ages. TCRdb processed the 5' RACE reads anew with MiXCR; each CDR3 protein has one entry. The table lists about 970,000 distinct CDR3 sequences, around 54% of them singletons. The source material was blood. The receptors here all came from an older woman in good health. Both conserved end residues are part of each CDR3. A D gene is named only where the DNA matches it firmly. Size is stated for part of the rows, as once, few or many counts, or as a class when the clone is expanded.

TGCGCCAGCGGGGGGAGTTTAAATGAAAAACTGTTTTTT,CASGGSLNEKLFF,-,TRBJ1-4,TRBV4-3,-
TGTGCCATCAGCTCCGGGACAGGGACAGATACGCAGTATTTT,CAISSGTGTDTQYF,-,TRBJ2-3,TRBV10-3,TRBD1
TGCGCCAGCAGCCAGAGACCGGTTTACACAGATACGCAGTATTTT,CASSQRPVYTDTQYF,-,TRBJ2-3,TRBV4-1,-
TGTGCCAGCAGTTTCACAGCTTATAGCACAGATACGCAGTATTTT,CASSFTAYSTDTQYF,few,TRBJ2-3,TRBV27,-
TGTGCCAGCAGCGTGAATATCTTTGGGTCCGAGCAGTACTTC,CASSVNIFGSEQYF,-,TRBJ2-7,TRBV9,-
TGTGCCAGCAAGGTGGGAACCCCGGGGTATGAGCAGTTCTTC,CASKVGTPGYEQFF,-,TRBJ2-1,TRBV27,-
TGTGCCAGCAGCTTAGAGATTTTCCAGGATGGCTACACCTTC,CASSLEIFQDGYTF,-,TRBJ1-2,TRBV11-2,-
TGTGCCAGCAGCCCAGGACAGGGGAGGGCTGAAGCTTTCTTT,CASSPGQGRAEAFF,-,TRBJ1-1,TRBV7-9,TRBD1
TGCGCCAGCAGCCACCAAAAGACTAGCGGCTACGAGCAGTACTTC,CASSHQKTSGYEQYF,-,TRBJ2-7,TRBV4-3,TRBD2
TGTGCCAGCAGCTTAGAAGGGGGGGGCACGACCTACGAGCAGTACTTC,CASSLEGGGTTYEQYF,-,TRBJ2-7,TRBV11-2,-
TGTGCCAGCAGTTCATCCCCGAACACTGAAGCTTTCTTT,CASSSSPNTEAFF,-,TRBJ1-1,TRBV27,-
TGCAGCGTAACCGGGACAGGGGACGGCTACACCTTC,CSVTGTGDGYTF,few,TRBJ1-2,TRBV29-1,TRBD1
TGCAGTGCTAGAGATCGGGGCGTCGGGGATACGCAGTATTTT,CSARDRGVGDTQYF,-,TRBJ2-3,TRBV20-1,-
TGTGCCAGCAGTCGGACGGTCGAGGACGAGCAGTACTTC,CASSRTVEDEQYF,-,TRBJ2-7,TRBV7-3,-
TGCGCCAGCAGCAGCTTACCGGGCCTCCAAGAGACCCAGTACTTC,CASSSLPGLQETQYF,few,TRBJ2-5,TRBV4-1,-
TGTGCCATCAGTGAGTGGTCAAGCACAGATACGCAGTATTTT,CAISEWSSTDTQYF,once,TRBJ2-3,TRBV10-3,-
TGTGCCAGCAGAGAAGGCAATCATCAGCCCCAGCATTTT,CASREGNHQPQHF,-,TRBJ1-5,TRBV6-1,-
TGTGCCAGCACTCTCTCGACAGGGCGGAACTTCATGAACACTGAAGCTTTCTTT,CASTLSTGRNFMNTEAFF,once,TRBJ1-1,TRBV28,TRBD1
TGTGCCAGCAGCCTAACGGGACCCCCTGTGGAGACCCAGTACTTC,CASSLTGPPVETQYF,-,TRBJ2-5,TRBV7-9,-
TGCAGCGTTTATAGCGGCACCTACAATGAGCAGTTCTTC,CSVYSGTYNEQFF,-,TRBJ2-1,TRBV29-1,-
TGTGCCAGCAGCGTATTTCCGGGGCGGCAAGAGACCCAGTACTTC,CASSVFPGRQETQYF,few,TRBJ2-5,TRBV9,-
TGTGCCAGCAGTTTTTATTCCCATATCTCAAATGAAAAACTGTTTTTT,CASSFYSHISNEKLFF,-,TRBJ1-4,TRBV12-3/TRBV12-4,-
TGTGCCACCAGTGATTCTACAGGGACCCAGTCCTACAATGAGCAGTTCTTC,CATSDSTGTQSYNEQFF,many,TRBJ2-1,TRBV24-1,-
TGTGCCAGCAGCTTAGCGATAGTGGCGCAGTATTTT,CASSLAIVAQYF,-,TRBJ2-3,TRBV7-2,-
TGCGCCAGCAGCGGACTACAGGGAGGGATGTACTACGAGCAGTACTTC,CASSGLQGGMYYEQYF,-,TRBJ2-7,TRBV5-1,-
TGCAGTGCTAGAGACCCCGGACAGGGTGGTCTTCTCTACGAGCAGTACTTC,CSARDPGQGGLLYEQYF,-,TRBJ2-7,TRBV20-1,TRBD1
TGCAGTGCCCTGACAGGGCCCTATAATTCACCCCTCCACTTT,CSALTGPYNSPLHF,-,TRBJ1-6,TRBV20-1,TRBD1
TGCAGTGCCTTCGTACTAGCGAGAGTGGGCAATGAGCAGTTCTTC,CSAFVLARVGNEQFF,-,TRBJ2-1,TRBV20-1,TRBD2
TGTGCCACCAGCACAAGGGAGGGCAATCAGCCCCAGCATTTT,CATSTREGNQPQHF,few,TRBJ1-5,TRBV15,-
TGCGCCAGCAGCCAACTGACCGGGACCACCTACAATGAGCAGTTCTTC,CASSQLTGTTYNEQFF,-,TRBJ2-1,TRBV4-3,-
TGTGCCATCAGTAACCTAGGTATCGACGAGCAGTACTTC,CAISNLGIDEQYF,few,TRBJ2-7,TRBV10-3,-
TGCAGTGCTAGTTTGCAGGGGGATAATTCACCCCTCCACTTT,CSASLQGDNSPLHF,few,TRBJ1-6,TRBV20-1,TRBD1
TGTGCCAGCAGTTTTCCCCGGACAGATCGGGGATCCTTCAATCAGCCCCAGCATTTT,CASSFPRTDRGSFNQPQHF,-,TRBJ1-5,TRBV28,-
TGTGCCAGCAGGCACGGGGTCGGCACAGATACGCAGTATTTT,CASRHGVGTDTQYF,-,TRBJ2-3,TRBV2,-
TGCGCCAGCAGCCTCGGACAGGGGAGACTATCTGGGGCCAACGTCCTGACTTTC,CASSLGQGRLSGANVLTF,-,TRBJ2-6,TRBV4-1,TRBD1
TGTGCCAGCAGTTTAAGGAGGGGGCCGGATGAGCAGTTCTTC,CASSLRRGPDEQFF,few,TRBJ2-1,TRBV27,-
TGTGCCAGCCGGTCGGGACTAGTATCTCGCGAGCAGTACTTC,CASRSGLVSREQYF,-,TRBJ2-7,TRBV28,TRBD2
TGTGCCACCAGTGATATACAGGGAACAGATACGCAGTATTTT,CATSDIQGTDTQYF,few,TRBJ2-3,TRBV24-1,-
TGTGCCAACAGTTCCGGCTCCTACGAGCAGTACTTC,CANSSGSYEQYF,-,TRBJ2-7,TRBV28,-
TGTGCCAGCACGCGGGAGTCGAGGTCAGATACGCAGTATTTT,CASTRESRSDTQYF,-,TRBJ2-3,TRBV7-2,TRBD2
TGCAGCGTTAGCCGGACAGGGGGGGATACGCAGTATTTT,CSVSRTGGDTQYF,many,TRBJ2-3,TRBV29-1,TRBD1
TGCGCCAGCAGCCAAGGGACGTACGGCACAGATACGCAGTATTTT,CASSQGTYGTDTQYF,few,TRBJ2-3,TRBV4-3,-
TGCGCCAGCAATGTAGGGGACACAGATACGCAGTATTTT,CASNVGDTDTQYF,-,TRBJ2-3,TRBV5-1,-
TGTGCCTCCCTCGGCGGGAGATCCTACAATGAGCAGTTCTTC,CASLGGRSYNEQFF,-,TRBJ2-1,TRBV10-3,TRBD2
TGTGCCAGCAGTGGATCCCGGGCCCCTGTCCAAGAGACCCAGTACTTC,CASSGSRAPVQETQYF,few,TRBJ2-5,TRBV12-3/TRBV12-4,-
TGTGCCAGCAGTACAGGCGGAGGCTACAATGAGCAGTTCTTC,CASSTGGGYNEQFF,-,TRBJ2-1,TRBV6-1,-
TGCAGCGTTGAGGATAGCGGGATGTGGGAGACCCAGTACTTC,CSVEDSGMWETQYF,few,TRBJ2-5,TRBV29-1,TRBD2
TGCAGTGCTAGAGATTCGGCGGGAGGGCGGCATGAGCAGTTCTTC,CSARDSAGGRHEQFF,-,TRBJ2-1,TRBV20-1,TRBD2